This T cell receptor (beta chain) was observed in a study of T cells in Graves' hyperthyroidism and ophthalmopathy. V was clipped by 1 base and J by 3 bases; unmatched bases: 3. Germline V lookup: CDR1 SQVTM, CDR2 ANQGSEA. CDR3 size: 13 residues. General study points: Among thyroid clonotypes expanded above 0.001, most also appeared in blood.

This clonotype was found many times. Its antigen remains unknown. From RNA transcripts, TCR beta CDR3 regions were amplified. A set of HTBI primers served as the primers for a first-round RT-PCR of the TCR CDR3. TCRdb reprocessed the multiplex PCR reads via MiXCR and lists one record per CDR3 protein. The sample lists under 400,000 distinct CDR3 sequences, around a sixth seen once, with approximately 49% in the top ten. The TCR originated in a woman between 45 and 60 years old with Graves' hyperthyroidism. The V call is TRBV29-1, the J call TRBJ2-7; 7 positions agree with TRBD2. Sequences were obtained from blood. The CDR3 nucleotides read TGCAGCGTTGAAGGGACTAGGGGCTACGAGCAGTACTTC. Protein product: CSVEGTRGYEQYF.